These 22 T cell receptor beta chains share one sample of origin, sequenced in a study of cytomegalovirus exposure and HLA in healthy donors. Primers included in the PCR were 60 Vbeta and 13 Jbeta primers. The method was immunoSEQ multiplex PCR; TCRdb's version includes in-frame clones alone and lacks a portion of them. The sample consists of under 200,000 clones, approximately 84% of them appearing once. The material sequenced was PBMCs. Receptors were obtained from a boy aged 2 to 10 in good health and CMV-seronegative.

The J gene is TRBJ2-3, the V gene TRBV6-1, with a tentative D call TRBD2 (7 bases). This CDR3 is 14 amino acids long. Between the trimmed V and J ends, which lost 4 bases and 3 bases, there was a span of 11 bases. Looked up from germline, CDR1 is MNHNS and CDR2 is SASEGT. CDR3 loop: CASSVRGGTDTQYF. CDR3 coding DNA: TGTGCCAGCAGTGTGAGGGGGGGGACAGATACGCAGTATTTT.

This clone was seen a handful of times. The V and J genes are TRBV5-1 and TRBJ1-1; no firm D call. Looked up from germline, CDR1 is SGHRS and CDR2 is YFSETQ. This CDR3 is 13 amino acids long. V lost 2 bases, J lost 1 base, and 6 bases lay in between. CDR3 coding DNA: TGCGCCAGCAGCTTAGAGGCGAACACTGAAGCTTTCTTT. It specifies CASSLEANTEAFF.

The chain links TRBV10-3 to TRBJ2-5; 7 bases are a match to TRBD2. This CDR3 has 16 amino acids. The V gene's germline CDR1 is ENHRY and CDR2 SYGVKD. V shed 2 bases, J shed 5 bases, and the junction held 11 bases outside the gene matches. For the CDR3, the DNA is TGTGCCATCAGTGAGAGGGGCGGGAGAGCGTCGGAGACCCAGTACTTC. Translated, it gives CAISERGGRASETQYF.

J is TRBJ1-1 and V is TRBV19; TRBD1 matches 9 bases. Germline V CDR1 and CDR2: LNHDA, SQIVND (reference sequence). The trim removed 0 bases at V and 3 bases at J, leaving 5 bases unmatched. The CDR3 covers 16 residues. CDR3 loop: CASSIDSTGGYTEAFF. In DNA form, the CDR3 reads TGTGCCAGTAGTATAGATTCTACAGGGGGCTACACTGAAGCTTTCTTT.

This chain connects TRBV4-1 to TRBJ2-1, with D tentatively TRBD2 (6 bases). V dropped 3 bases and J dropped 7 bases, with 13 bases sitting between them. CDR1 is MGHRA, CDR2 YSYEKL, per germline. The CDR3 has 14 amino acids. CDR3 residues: CASSQIGSGNEQFF. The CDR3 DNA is TGCGCCAGCAGCCAGATCGGGAGTGGGAATGAGCAGTTCTTC.

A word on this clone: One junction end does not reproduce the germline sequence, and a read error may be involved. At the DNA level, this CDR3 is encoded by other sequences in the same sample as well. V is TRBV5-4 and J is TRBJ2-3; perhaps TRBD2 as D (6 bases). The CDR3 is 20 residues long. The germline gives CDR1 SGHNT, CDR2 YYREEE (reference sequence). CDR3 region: CASFLSPLGLQSGFTDTQYF. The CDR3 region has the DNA TGTGCCAGCTTCCTAAGCCCTCTAGGACTACAAAGCGGGTTTACAGATACGCAGTATTTC. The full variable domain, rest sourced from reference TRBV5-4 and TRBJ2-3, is ETGVTQSPTHLIKTRGQQVTLRCSSQSGHNTVSWYQQALGQGPQFIFQYYREEENGRGNFPPRFSGLQFPNYSSELNVNALELDDSALYLCASFLSPLGLQSGFTDTQYFGPGTRLTVL.

CDR3 protein: CASSIEQGRNQPQHF. The CDR3 nucleotides are TGTGCCAGTAGTATAGAGCAGGGTCGCAATCAGCCCCAGCATTTT. The chain joins TRBV19 to TRBJ1-5; possibly TRBD1 for D (5 bases). CDR1 and CDR2 from the germline V gene are LNHDA and SQIVND (reference sequence). The V end lost 0 bases, the J end lost 2 bases, and 8 bases lay between the germline ends. The CDR3 contains 15 residues.

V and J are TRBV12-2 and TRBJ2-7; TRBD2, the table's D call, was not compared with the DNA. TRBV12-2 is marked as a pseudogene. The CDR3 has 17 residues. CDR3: CASRLVRQASGYYEQYF. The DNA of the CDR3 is TGTGCAAGTCGCTTAGTTAGACAAGCCTCGGGGTACTACGAGCAGTACTTC.

For the CDR3, the DNA is TGTGCCAGCAGCTTAGTCCCAGGGCCTGACACTGAAGCTTTCTTT. Protein sequence: CASSLVPGPDTEAFF. The V gene is TRBV7-6, the J gene TRBJ1-1; tentatively, D is TRBD1 (5 bases). This CDR3 contains 15 residues. V was cut by 1 base and J by 3 bases, with 12 bases left in between. The germline V gene has CDR1 SGHVS and CDR2 FNYEAQ.

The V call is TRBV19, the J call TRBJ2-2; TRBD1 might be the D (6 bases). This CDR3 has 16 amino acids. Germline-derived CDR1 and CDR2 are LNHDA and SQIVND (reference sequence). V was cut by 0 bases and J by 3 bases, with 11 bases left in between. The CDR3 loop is CASSIDRGHDTGELFF. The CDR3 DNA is TGTGCCAGTAGTATAGATCGGGGACATGACACCGGGGAGCTGTTTTTT.

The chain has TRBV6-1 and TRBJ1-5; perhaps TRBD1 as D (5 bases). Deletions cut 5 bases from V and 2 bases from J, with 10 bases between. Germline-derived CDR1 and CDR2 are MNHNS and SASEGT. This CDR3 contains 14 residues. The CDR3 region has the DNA TGTGCCAGCAGTAGCCAGGGCGGCAATCAGCCCCAGCATTTT. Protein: CASSSQGGNQPQHF.

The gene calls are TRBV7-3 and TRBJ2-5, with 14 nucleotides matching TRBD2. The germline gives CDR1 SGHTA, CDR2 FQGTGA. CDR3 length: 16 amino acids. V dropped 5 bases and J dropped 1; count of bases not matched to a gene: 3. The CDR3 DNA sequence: TGTGCCAGCAGCACCGGGACTAGCGGGGGCCAAGAGACCCAGTACTTC. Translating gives CASSTGTSGGQETQYF. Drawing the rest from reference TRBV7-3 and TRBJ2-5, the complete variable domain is GAGVSQTPSNKVTEKGKYVELRCDPISGHTALYWYRQSLGQGPEFLIYFQGTGAADDSGLPNDRFFAVRPEGSVSTLKIQRTERGDSAVYLCASSTGTSGGQETQYFGPGTRLLVL.

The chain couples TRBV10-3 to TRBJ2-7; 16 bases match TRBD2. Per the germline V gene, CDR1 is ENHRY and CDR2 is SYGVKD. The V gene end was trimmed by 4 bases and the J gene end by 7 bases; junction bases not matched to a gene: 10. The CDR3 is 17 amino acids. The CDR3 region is CAISAGLAGGPSGEQYF. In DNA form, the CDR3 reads TGTGCCATCAGTGCGGGACTAGCGGGAGGGCCCTCGGGTGAGCAGTACTTC.

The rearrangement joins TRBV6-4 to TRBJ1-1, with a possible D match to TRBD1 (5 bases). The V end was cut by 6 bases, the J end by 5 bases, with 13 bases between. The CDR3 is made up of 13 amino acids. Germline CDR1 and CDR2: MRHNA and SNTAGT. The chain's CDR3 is CASSPREDTEAFF. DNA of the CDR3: TGTGCCAGCAGCCCCAGGGAGGATACTGAAGCTTTCTTT.

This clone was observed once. This CDR3 reads CASNQGGNTEAFF. The DNA of the CDR3 is TGTGCCAGCAACCAAGGGGGGAACACTGAAGCTTTCTTT. The rearrangement joins TRBV6-5 to TRBJ1-1; D might be TRBD1 (6 bases). CDR1 is MNHEY and CDR2 is SVGAGI in the germline V gene. The CDR3 sequence is 13 residues long. Trimming removed 7 bases from V and 1 base from J, with 10 bases in between.

CDR3 coding DNA: TGTGCCAGCAGCGCATACGGTACAGACACAGATACGCAGTATTTT. Translated: CASSAYGTDTDTQYF. The chain is built from TRBV7-9 and TRBJ2-3; D uncertain. Deletions cut 5 bases from V and 2 bases from J, with 14 bases between. Per germline, CDR1 SEHNR and CDR2 FQNEAQ (reference sequence). The CDR3 is made up of 15 amino acids.

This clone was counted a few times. The CDR3 DNA sequence: TGTGCCAGCAGTGACGGGGGTTGGACTGAAGCTTTCTTT. It encodes CASSDGGWTEAFF. This chain connects TRBV6-1 to TRBJ1-1; D perhaps matches TRBD1 (5 bases). This CDR3 has 13 amino acids. V dropped 3 bases and J dropped 5 bases, with 10 bases sitting between them. In germline, CDR1 is MNHNS, CDR2 SASEGT.

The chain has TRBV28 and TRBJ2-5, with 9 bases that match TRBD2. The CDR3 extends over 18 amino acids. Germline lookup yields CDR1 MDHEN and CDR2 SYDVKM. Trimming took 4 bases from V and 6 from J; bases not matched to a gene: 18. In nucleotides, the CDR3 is TGTGCCAGCAGTTATTTTGTTCCGGGACTAGCCACTGCGAAGACCCAGTACTTC. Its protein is CASSYFVPGLATAKTQYF.

CDR3 region: CASSTPLGTYEQYF. The CDR3, as DNA: TGTGCCAGTAGTACACCCCTCGGTACCTACGAGCAGTACTTC. The chain carries TRBV19 and TRBJ2-7; D unclear. Per germline, CDR1 LNHDA and CDR2 SQIVND (reference sequence). Trimming left V 4 bases short and J 2 bases short, with 12 bases between. This CDR3 has 14 amino acids.

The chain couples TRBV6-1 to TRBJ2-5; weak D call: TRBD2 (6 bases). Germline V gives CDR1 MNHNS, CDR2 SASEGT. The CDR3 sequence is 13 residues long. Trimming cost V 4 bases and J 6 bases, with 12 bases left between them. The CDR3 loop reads CASSVRGMKTQYF. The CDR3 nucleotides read TGTGCCAGCAGTGTTCGCGGGATGAAGACCCAGTACTTC.

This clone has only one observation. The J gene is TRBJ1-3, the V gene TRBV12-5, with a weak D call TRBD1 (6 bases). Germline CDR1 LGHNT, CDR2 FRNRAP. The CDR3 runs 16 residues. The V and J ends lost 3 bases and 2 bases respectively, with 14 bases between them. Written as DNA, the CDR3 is TGTGCTAGTGGTTTTTCAATACAGGGAACTGGAAACACCATATATTTT. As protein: CASGFSIQGTGNTIYF.

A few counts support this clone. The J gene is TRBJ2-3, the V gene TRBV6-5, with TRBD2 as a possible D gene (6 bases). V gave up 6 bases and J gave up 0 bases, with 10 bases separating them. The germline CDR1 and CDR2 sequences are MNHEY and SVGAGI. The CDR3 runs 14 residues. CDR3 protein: CASRGSGSTDTQYF. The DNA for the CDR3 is TGTGCCAGCAGGGGTAGCGGTAGCACAGATACGCAGTATTTT.